This T cell receptor (beta chain) was identified during a study of T cells in Graves' hyperthyroidism and ophthalmopathy. This CDR3 contains 15 residues. With V trimmed by 5 bases and J by 3 bases, 6 bases remained unmatched. Germline CDR1 KGHSH, CDR2 LQKENI. Authors of the study amplified TCR beta CDR3 regions from RNA transcripts. Using the HTBI primer set, a first-round RT-PCR was run on the TCR CDR3. From the multiplex PCR reads, TCRdb called clonotypes with MiXCR, one entry per CDR3 protein. This sample carries 300,000 to 350,000 distinct CDR3 sequences, about 15% of them seen once, and the ten largest clones take 33%. This clonotype turned up a few times.

This clonotype was obtained from a man between 25 and 39 years old with Graves' hyperthyroidism. V usage is TRBV18 and J usage is TRBJ1-3, with 8 bases matching TRBD1. The sequenced sample was blood. Written as DNA, the CDR3 is TGTGCCAGCTCATCCCAGGGGGCAGGTGGAAACACCATATATTTT. Its translation is CASSSQGAGGNTIYF.